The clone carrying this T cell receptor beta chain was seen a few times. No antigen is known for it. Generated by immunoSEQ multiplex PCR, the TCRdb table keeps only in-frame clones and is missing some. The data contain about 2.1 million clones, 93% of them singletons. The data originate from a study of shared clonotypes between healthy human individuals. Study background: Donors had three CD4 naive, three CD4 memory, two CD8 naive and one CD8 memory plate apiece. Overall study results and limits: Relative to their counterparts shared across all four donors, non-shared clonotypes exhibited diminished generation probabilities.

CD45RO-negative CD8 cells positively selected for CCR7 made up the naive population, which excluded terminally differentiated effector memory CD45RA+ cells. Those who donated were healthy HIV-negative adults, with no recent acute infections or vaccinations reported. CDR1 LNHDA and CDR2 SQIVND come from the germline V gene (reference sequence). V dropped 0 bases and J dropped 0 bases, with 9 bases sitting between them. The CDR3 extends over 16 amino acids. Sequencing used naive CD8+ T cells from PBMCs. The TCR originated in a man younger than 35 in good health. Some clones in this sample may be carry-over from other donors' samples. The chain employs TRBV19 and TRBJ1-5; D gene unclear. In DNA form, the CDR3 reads TGTGCCAGTAGTATAGATCGCGGCAGTAGCAATCAGCCCCAGCATTTT. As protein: CASSIDRGSSNQPQHF.